Following are 12 T cell receptor beta chains from one sample sequenced in a study of blood T cell repertoires in COVID-19. Here immunoSEQ multiplex PCR was the method, and the copy in TCRdb shows in-frame clones only, minus some. The profile shows over 250,000 clones, about 73% of them singletons. Sequenced: peripheral blood. The receptors come from an elderly woman with acute or convalescent COVID-19.

The chain uses TRBV6-1 and TRBJ2-3; D is uncertain. The CDR3 has 11 residues. The germline V and J ends were trimmed by 2 bases and 6 bases, with 3 bases remaining between them. The germline CDR1 and CDR2 sequences are MNHNS and SASEGT. The CDR3 here is CASSEPDTQYF. The CDR3 DNA reads as TGTGCCAGCAGTGAACCGGATACGCAGTATTTT.

The chain uses TRBV9 and TRBJ2-7; 9 bases line up with TRBD1. Germline V gene sequence: CDR1 SGDLS, CDR2 YYNGEE. The CDR3 spans 14 residues. Trimming cost V 4 bases and J 3 bases; bases outside gene matches: 5. Here the CDR3 DNA reads TGTGCCAGCAGCATTGGACAGGGGCGCTACGAGCAGTACTTC. As protein: CASSIGQGRYEQYF.

CDR3 in DNA: TGTGCCAGCAGCTTAAGTCCAGGGTGGGACACCGGGGAGCTGTTTTTT. Protein: CASSLSPGWDTGELFF. This chain connects TRBV7-2 to TRBJ2-2, with a tentative D call TRBD1 (5 bases). The CDR3 is made up of 16 amino acids. Germline V gene lookup returns CDR1 SGHTA and CDR2 FQGNSA. V shed 2 bases and J shed 3 bases, with 13 bases lying between them.

CDR3 loop: CASSPRLAEQFF. CDR3 in DNA: TGTGCCAGCAGCCCCCGACTGGCAGAGCAGTTCTTC. The rearrangement uses TRBV6-2 or TRBV6-3 and TRBJ2-1; D unclear. This CDR3 has 12 residues. Germline V lookup: CDR1 MNHEY, CDR2 SVGEGT. The V gene lost 6 bases and the J gene lost 10 bases, with 13 bases spanning the gap.

This rearrangement joins TRBV19 to TRBJ1-2; the D gene is possibly TRBD1 (6 bases). The length of the CDR3 is 14 residues. Trimming shortened V by 5 bases and J by 4 bases, and 14 bases separated the two germline ends. Germline CDR1 and CDR2: LNHDA and SQIVND (reference sequence). CDR3 region: CASSSKQGRYGYTF. CDR3 sequence (DNA): TGTGCCAGTAGTTCCAAACAGGGACGCTATGGCTACACCTTC.

This CDR3 is CASSAHLGTGDQPQHF. Written as DNA, the CDR3 is TGCGCCAGCAGTGCCCACCTCGGGACAGGGGATCAGCCCCAGCATTTT. This sequence joins TRBV10-2 and TRBJ1-5; 10 positions match TRBD1. V lost 4 bases, J lost 5 bases, and 8 bases stayed unmatched. Germline V gene sequence: CDR1 WSHSY, CDR2 SAAADI. This CDR3 is 16 amino acids long.

This CDR3 is CASSSTGQGAFF. The DNA of the CDR3 is TGTGCCAGCAGTTCTACAGGGCAGGGAGCTTTCTTT. The chain uses TRBV28 and TRBJ1-1; possible D gene TRBD1, 6 bases. V was trimmed by 4 bases and J by 10 bases, leaving 13 bases between them. Germline V lookup: CDR1 MDHEN, CDR2 SYDVKM. The CDR3 extends over 12 amino acids.

The table lists this clone with a count of one. This chain connects TRBV29-1 to TRBJ2-5; D unresolved. The CDR3 length is 12 residues. The germline V and J ends were trimmed by 5 bases and 2 bases, with 9 bases remaining between them. Germline-derived CDR1 and CDR2 are SQVTM and ANQGSEA. The chain's CDR3 is CSVTEFQETQYF. CDR3 DNA sequence: TGCAGCGTTACAGAGTTTCAAGAGACCCAGTACTTC.

This clone has only a few counts. The J gene is TRBJ1-2, the V gene TRBV7-2, with TRBD1 identical over 8 bases. This CDR3 region has 14 residues. The germline V gene encodes CDR1 SGHTA and CDR2 FQGNSA. The J segment lost 7 bases and the V segment lost 1 base, leaving 5 bases of the junction unmatched. CDR3 bases: TGTGCCAGCAGCTTAGGGAGACAGGGGACTGGCTACACCTTC. Its translation: CASSLGRQGTGYTF.

V gene TRBV3-1 (or the pseudogene TRBV3-2) combines with J gene TRBJ2-7, with a tentative D call TRBD2 (5 bases). Germline V CDR1 and CDR2: LGHDT, YNNKEL (reference sequence). This CDR3 comprises 14 residues. With 2 bases removed from V and 8 bases from J, the gap between germline ends came to 16 bases. CDR3 coding DNA: TGTGCCAGCAGCCAATTACGGACGGGGTTGAAGCAGTACTTC. It specifies CASSQLRTGLKQYF.

The rearrangement links TRBV19 to TRBJ2-7; perhaps TRBD1 as D (6 bases). Trimming took 10 bases from V and 2 from J, leaving 21 bases between them. Germline lookup yields CDR1 LNHDA and CDR2 SQIVND (reference sequence). The CDR3 sequence is 15 residues long. The CDR3 sequence: CANPRGRGSTYEQYF. The CDR3 DNA sequence: TGTGCCAACCCGAGGGGCAGGGGCTCTACCTACGAGCAGTACTTC.

This chain joins TRBV7-2 and TRBJ2-5, with 9 bases lining up with TRBD2. The V segment lost 5 bases and the J segment 4 bases; nucleotides outside the gene matches: 8. This CDR3 has 15 residues. Germline values: CDR1 SGHTA, CDR2 FQGNSA. This chain's CDR3 is CASSLVRGGRETQYF. Here the CDR3 DNA reads TGTGCCAGCAGCCTCGTGCGGGGGGGCCGAGAGACCCAGTACTTC.